The present T cell receptor beta chain was sequenced within a study of cytomegalovirus exposure and HLA in healthy donors. Study results and limitations: Upon later analysis, HLA-associated TCR beta chains proved more clonally expanded than other, equally common chains. TCR beta V- and J-gene trimming, according to a later analysis, was linked to a missense DCLRE1C variant.

Remarks on this clone: The antigen remains unidentified.

The V gene lost 2 bases and the J gene lost 4 bases, with 11 bases spanning the gap. The CDR3 runs to 15 residues. PCR employed 60 Vbeta and 13 Jbeta primers. The method was immunoSEQ multiplex PCR; TCRdb's version includes in-frame clones alone and lacks a portion of them. This repertoire shows 100,000 to 150,000 clones, around 80% found once; its top ten account for approximately 5%. The chain couples TRBV23-1 to TRBJ2-2; TRBD1 might be the D (5 bases). TRBV23-1 has ORF status, its function being uncertain. The source material was PBMCs. This TCR was recovered from a man younger than 45 in good health and CMV-seronegative. This CDR3 is CASSQQGVGTGELFF. CDR3 DNA: TGCGCCAGCAGTCAACAGGGTGTCGGCACCGGGGAGCTGTTTTTT.